This T cell receptor (beta chain) comes out of a study of Graves' ophthalmopathy and Graves' hyperthyroidism. Looked up from germline, CDR1 is SGHRS and CDR2 is YFSETQ. The CDR3 is made up of 14 amino acids. V gave up 4 bases and J gave up 1 base, with 11 bases separating them. At least ten counts were recorded for this clonotype. Its cognate antigen is unknown. TCR beta CDR3 amplification used RNA transcripts. In the first round, RT-PCR was carried out with HTBI primers, and a multiplex PCR formed the second round. MiXCR, applied by TCRdb to the multiplex PCR reads, yields one record per CDR3 protein. The sample shows about 180,000 distinct CDR3 sequences, about 40% of them seen only once. Study results and caveats: Blood also carried most expanded thyroid clonotypes exceeding 0.001 frequency.

Establishment of the diagnosis relied upon clinical symptoms, serum thyroxine, TRAb, thyroid ultrasound and orbital computed tomography. This chain uses TRBV5-1 with TRBJ1-1; D is uncertain. The clonotype was recovered from a woman aged 40-49 years with Graves' ophthalmopathy. The specimen was peripheral blood. CDR3 nucleotide sequence: TGCGCCAGCAGCGCCGGCGGTGGGAACACTGAAGCTTTCTTT. As protein: CASSAGGGNTEAFF. Combining the CDR3 with reference TRBV5-1 and TRBJ1-1 gives the whole variable domain KAGVTQTPRYLIKTRGQQVTLSCSPISGHRSVSWYQQTPGQGLQFLFEYFSETQRNKGNFPGRFSGRQFSNSRSEMNVSTLELGDSALYLCASSAGGGNTEAFFGQGTRLTVV.